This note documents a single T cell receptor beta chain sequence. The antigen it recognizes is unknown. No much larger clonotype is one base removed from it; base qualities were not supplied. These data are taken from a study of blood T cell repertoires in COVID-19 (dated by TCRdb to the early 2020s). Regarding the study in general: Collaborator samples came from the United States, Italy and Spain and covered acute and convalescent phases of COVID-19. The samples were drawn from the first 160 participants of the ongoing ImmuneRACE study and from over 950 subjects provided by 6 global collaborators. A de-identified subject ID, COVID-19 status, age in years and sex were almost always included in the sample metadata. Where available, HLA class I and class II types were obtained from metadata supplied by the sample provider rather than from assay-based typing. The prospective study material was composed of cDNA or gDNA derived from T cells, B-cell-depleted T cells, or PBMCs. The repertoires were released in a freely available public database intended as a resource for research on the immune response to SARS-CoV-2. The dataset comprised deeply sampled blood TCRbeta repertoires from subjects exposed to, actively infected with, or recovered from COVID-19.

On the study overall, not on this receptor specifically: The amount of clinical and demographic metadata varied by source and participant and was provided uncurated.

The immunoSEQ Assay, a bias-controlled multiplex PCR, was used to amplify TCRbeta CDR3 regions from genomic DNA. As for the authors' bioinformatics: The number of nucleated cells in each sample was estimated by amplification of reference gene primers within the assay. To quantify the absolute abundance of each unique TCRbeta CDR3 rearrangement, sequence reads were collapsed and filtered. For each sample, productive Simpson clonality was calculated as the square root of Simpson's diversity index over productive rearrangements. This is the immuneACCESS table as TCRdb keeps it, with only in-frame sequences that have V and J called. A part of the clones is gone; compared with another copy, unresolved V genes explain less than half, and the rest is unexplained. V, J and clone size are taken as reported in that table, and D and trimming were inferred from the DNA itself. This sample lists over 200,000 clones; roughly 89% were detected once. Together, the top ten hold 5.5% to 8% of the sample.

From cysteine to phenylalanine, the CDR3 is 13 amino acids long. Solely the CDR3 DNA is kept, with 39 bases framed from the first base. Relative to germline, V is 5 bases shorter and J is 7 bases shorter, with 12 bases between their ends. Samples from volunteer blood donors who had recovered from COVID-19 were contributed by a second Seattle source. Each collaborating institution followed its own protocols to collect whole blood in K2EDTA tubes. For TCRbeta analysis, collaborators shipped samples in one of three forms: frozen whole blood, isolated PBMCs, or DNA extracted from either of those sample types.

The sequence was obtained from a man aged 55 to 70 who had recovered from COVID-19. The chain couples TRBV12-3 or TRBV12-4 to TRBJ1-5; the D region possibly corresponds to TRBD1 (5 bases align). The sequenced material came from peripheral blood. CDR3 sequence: CASSDSDRQPQHF. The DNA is TGTGCCAGCAGTGACAGTGATCGGCAGCCCCAGCATTTT.